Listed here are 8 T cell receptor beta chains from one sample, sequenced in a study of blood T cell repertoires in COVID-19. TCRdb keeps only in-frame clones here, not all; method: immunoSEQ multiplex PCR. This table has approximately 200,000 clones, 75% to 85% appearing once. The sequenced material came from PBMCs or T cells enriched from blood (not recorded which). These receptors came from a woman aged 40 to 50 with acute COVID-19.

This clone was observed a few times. The CDR3 DNA is TGTGCCAGCAGTTCGCGGGACAGGGTGACCAAAAACATTCAGTACTTC. Protein: CASSSRDRVTKNIQYF. The rearrangement uses TRBV28 and TRBJ2-4, with TRBD1 matching over 9 bases. The CDR3 consists of 16 residues. Trimming removed 4 bases from V and 2 bases from J; junction bases left unmatched: 6. The germline CDR1 and CDR2 sequences are MDHEN and SYDVKM. The whole variable domain, filled in from reference TRBV28 and TRBJ2-4, reads DVKVTQSSRYLVKRTGEKVFLECVQDMDHENMFWYRQDPGLGLRLIYFSYDVKMKEKGDIPEGYSVSREKKERFSLILESASTNQTSMYLCASSSRDRVTKNIQYFGAGTRLSVL.

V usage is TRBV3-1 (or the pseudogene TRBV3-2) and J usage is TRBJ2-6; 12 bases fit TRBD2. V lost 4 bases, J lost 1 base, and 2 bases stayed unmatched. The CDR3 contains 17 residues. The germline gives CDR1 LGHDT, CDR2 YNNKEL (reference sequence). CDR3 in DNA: TGTGCCAGCAGCCTTACTAGCGGGGGGTCTGGGGCCAACGTCCTGACTTTC. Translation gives CASSLTSGGSGANVLTF.

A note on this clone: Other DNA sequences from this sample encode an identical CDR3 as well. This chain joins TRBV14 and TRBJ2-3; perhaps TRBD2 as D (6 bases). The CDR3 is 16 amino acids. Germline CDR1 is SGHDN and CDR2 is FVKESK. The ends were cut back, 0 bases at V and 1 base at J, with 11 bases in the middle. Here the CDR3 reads CASSQDPGLRTDTQYF. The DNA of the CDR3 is TGTGCCAGCAGCCAAGATCCCGGACTACGCACAGATACGCAGTATTTT.

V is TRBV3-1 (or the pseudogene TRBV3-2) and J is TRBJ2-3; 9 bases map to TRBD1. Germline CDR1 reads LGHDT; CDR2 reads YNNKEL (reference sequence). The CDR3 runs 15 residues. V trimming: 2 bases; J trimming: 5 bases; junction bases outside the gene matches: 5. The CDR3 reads CASSQTGTGKDTQYF. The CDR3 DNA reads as TGTGCCAGCAGCCAAACCGGGACAGGGAAAGATACGCAGTATTTT.

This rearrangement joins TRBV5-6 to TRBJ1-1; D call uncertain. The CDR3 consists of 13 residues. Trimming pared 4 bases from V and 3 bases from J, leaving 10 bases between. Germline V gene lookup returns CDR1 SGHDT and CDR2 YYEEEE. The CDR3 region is CASSRAGDTEAFF. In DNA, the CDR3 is TGTGCCAGCAGCCGAGCCGGAGACACTGAAGCTTTCTTT.

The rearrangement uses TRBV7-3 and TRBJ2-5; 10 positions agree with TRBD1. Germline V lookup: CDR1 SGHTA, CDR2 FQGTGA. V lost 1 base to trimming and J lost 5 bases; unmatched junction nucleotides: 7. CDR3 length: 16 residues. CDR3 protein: CASSLMGGQGIETQYF. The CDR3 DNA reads TGTGCCAGCAGCTTAATGGGGGGACAGGGGATCGAGACCCAGTACTTC.

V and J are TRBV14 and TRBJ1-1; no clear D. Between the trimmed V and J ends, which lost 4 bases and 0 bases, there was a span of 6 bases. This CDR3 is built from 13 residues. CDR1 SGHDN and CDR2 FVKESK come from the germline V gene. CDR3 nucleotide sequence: TGTGCCAGCAGCCGTCAGGTGAACACTGAAGCTTTCTTT. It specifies CASSRQVNTEAFF.

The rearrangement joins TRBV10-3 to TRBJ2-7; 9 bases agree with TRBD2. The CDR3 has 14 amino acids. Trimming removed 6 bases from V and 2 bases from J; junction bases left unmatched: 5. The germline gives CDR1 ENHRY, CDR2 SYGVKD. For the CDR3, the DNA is TGTGCCATCAGAAATAGCGGGGGTACCTACGAGCAGTACTTC. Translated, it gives CAIRNSGGTYEQYF.